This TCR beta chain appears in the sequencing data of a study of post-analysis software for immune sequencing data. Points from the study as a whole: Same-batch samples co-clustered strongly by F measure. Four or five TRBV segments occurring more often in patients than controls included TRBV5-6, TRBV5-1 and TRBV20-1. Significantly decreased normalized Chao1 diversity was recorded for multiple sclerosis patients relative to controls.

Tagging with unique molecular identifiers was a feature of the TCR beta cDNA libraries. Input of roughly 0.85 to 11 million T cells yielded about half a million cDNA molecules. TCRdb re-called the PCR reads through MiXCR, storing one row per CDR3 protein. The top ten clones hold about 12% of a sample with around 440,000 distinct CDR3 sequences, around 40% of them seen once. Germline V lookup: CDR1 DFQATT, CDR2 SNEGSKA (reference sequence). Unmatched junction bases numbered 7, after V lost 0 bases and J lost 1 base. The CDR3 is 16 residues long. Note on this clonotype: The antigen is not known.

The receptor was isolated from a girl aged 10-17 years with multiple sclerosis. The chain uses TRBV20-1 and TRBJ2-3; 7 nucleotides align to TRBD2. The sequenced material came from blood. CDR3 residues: CSARDASSGGTDTQYF. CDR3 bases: TGCAGTGCTAGAGATGCGTCTAGCGGTGGCACAGATACGCAGTATTTT.